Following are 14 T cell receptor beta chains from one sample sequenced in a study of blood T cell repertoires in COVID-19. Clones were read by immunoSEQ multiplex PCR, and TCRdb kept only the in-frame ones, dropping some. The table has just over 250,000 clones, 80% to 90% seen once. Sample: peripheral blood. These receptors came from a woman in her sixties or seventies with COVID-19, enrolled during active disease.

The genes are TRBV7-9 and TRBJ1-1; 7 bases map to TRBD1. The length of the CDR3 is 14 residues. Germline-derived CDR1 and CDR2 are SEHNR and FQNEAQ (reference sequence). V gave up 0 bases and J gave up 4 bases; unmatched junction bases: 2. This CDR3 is CASSLATGTTEAFF. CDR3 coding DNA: TGTGCCAGCAGCTTAGCGACAGGGACCACTGAAGCTTTCTTT.

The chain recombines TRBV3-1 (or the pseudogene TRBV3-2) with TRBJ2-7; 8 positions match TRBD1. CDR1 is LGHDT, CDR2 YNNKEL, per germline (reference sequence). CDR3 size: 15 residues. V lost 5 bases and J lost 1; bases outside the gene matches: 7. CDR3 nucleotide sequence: TGTGCCAGCAGCTACGGACAGGGAAGGTCCTACGAGCAGTACTTC. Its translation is CASSYGQGRSYEQYF.

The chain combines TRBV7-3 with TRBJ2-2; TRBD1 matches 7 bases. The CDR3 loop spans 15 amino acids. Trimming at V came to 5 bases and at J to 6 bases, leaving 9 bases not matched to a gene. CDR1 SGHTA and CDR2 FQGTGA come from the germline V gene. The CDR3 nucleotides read TGTGCCAGCAGCCCGGGGACAGTGAGGTCCGGGGAGCTGTTTTTT. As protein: CASSPGTVRSGELFF.

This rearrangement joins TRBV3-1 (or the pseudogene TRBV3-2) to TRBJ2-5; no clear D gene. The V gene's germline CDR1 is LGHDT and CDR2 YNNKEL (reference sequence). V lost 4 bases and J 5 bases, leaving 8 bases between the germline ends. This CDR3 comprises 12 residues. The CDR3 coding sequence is TGTGCCAGCAGCCCCTACTCGGAGACCCAGTACTTC. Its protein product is CASSPYSETQYF.

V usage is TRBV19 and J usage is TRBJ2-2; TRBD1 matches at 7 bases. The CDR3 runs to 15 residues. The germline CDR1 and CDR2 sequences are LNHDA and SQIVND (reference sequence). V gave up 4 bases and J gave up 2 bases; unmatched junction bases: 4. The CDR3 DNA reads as TGTGCCAGTAGTAGTCAGGGGGTTAACACCGGGGAGCTGTTTTTT. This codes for CASSSQGVNTGELFF.

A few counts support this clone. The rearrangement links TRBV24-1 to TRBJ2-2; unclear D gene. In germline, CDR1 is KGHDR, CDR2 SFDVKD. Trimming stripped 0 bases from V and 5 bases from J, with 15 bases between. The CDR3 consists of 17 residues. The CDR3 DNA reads TGTGCCACCAGTGATTTGCAGACGACTCCTGGGACCGGGGAGCTGTTTTTT. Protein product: CATSDLQTTPGTGELFF.

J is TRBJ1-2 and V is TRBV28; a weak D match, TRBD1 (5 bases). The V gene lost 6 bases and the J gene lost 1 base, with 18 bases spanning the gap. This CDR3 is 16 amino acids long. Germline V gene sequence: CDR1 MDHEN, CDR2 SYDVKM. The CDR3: CASSPPLGGVNYGYTF. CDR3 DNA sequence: TGTGCCAGCAGCCCTCCCCTCGGGGGGGTTAACTATGGCTACACCTTC.

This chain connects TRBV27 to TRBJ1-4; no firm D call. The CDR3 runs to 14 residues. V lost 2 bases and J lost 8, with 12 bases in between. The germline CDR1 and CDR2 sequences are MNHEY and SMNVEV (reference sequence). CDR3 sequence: CASSLGQAAEKLFF. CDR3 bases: TGTGCCAGCAGTTTAGGCCAGGCCGCGGAAAAACTGTTTTTT.

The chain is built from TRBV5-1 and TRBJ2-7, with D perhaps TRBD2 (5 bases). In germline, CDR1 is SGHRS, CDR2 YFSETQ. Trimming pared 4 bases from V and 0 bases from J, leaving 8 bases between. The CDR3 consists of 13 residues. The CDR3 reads CASSPGDSYEQYF. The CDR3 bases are TGCGCCAGCAGCCCCGGGGACTCCTACGAGCAGTACTTC.

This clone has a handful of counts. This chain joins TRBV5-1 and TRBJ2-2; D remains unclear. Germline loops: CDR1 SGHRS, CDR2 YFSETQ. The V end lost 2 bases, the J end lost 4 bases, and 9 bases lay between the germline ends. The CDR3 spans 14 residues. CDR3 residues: CASSLSPSTGELFF. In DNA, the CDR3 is TGCGCCAGCAGCTTATCCCCTTCCACCGGGGAGCTGTTTTTT.

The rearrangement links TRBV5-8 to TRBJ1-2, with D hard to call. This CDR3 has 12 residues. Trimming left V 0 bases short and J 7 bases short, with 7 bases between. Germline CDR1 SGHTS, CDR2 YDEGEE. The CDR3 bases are TGTGCCAGCAGCTTGGTTCGGGGTGGCTACACCTTC. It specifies CASSLVRGGYTF.

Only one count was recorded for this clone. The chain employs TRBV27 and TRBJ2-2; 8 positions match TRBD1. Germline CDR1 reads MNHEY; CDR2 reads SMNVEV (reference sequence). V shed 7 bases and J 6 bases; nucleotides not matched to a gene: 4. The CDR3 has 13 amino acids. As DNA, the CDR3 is TGTGCCAGCAAGCCAGGGGGCCCCGGGGAGCTGTTTTTT. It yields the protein CASKPGGPGELFF.

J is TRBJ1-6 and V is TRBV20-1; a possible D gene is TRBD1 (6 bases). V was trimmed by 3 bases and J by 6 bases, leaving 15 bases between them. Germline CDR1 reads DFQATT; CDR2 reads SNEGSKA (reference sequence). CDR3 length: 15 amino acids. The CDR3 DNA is TGCAGTGCTAGTGAGGGGGGGGGTGTTAATTCACCCCTCCACTTT. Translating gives CSASEGGGVNSPLHF.

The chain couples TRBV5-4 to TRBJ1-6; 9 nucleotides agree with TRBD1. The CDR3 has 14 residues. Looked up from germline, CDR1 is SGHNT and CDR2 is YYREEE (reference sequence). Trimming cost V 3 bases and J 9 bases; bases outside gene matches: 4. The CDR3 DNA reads TGTGCCAGCAGCTCCCGGGACAGGGCTTCACCCCTCCACTTT. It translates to CASSSRDRASPLHF.